This TCR beta chain appears in the sequencing data of a study of shared clonotypes between healthy human individuals. Overall study findings and caveats: Shared clonotypes: approximately 5% naive CD4, around 3.4% naive CD8, 2% to 2.5% memory CD4, approximately 0.37% memory CD8. Depth of sequencing was expected to influence donor clonotype sharing.

The CDR3 extends over 17 amino acids. Germline V CDR1 and CDR2: SGHDN, FVKESK. Germline trimming cut 3 bases from V and 0 bases from J; bases unmatched to any gene: 5. On this clone itself: Its antigen is unknown.

Deep-level assay runs were performed. Under the authors' procedure: Filtering differed because ImmunoSEQ produced junction-only sequences that carried no quality scores. Profiled with immunoSEQ multiplex PCR; TCRdb holds only in-frame clones, not every one. V, J and clone size were drawn from that table, and D and trimming were deduced from the DNA. The profile shows 2 million to 2.5 million clones, 95% of them singletons. Sequencing was done on a sample of naive CD4+ T cells sorted from blood. Subset specified: CD45RA+ positively selected. The sequence was collected from a man between 18 and 35 years old in good health. The V and J genes are TRBV14 and TRBJ2-1, with TRBD2 matching 10 bases. The CDR3 spells CASSQLAGAGSYNEQFF. The DNA of the CDR3 is TGTGCCAGCAGCCAGCTAGCGGGGGCCGGCTCCTACAATGAGCAGTTCTTC.